One T cell receptor (beta chain) is described in this entry. Its antigen is not identified. The record originates from a study of cytomegalovirus exposure and HLA in healthy donors. J lost 5 bases, V lost 4 bases, and 10 bases had no gene match. This CDR3 spans 15 amino acids. In germline, CDR1 is SGHRS, CDR2 YFSETQ. The primer mix had 60 Vbeta and 13 Jbeta primers. Method: immunoSEQ multiplex PCR; TCRdb's copy keeps in-frame clones and lacks some. The sample has 90,000 to 95,000 clones, 65% to 85% seen once; the top ten hold about 1.2%. Study outcomes and limitations: It was assumed in the presence/absence analyses that sequencing depth was roughly uniform across donors. Earlier findings revealed that most TCR beta V segments proved productive either about 87% or about 30% of the time.

The receptor comes from a girl aged 2 to 10 in good health and CMV-seropositive. The chain uses TRBV5-1 and TRBJ1-1; 8 nucleotides line up with TRBD1. The specimen sequenced was PBMCs. CDR3 sequence (DNA): TGCGCCAGCAGCCCGAATACGAGACAGGGGACTGAAGCTTTCTTT. Amino acids: CASSPNTRQGTEAFF.